One sample yielded the 19 T cell receptor beta chains listed below, sequenced in a study of blood T cells in healthy people across ages. Using a J-beta primer mix together with a sample-barcoded 5' primer, a second PCR was run for roughly 6 to 12 cycles. MiXCR, run by TCRdb on the 5' RACE reads, gives a single entry per CDR3 protein. The table includes 550,000 to 700,000 distinct CDR3 sequences, about 26% detected once. The sample consisted of blood. The receptors were gathered from a woman in her 70s in good health.

This clonotype was found a few times. The chain carries TRBV10-3 and TRBJ1-2; possibly TRBD1 for D (5 bases). Trimming cost V 8 bases and J 4 bases, with 11 bases left between them. CDR3 length equals 12 residues. Germline V CDR1 and CDR2: ENHRY, SYGVKD. For the CDR3, the DNA is TGTGCCATCGCACGTAGGGGCTATGGCTACACCTTC. Its translation: CAIARRGYGYTF.

This clonotype was counted only a few times. V gene TRBV12-3 or TRBV12-4 combines with J gene TRBJ1-1, with TRBD1 as a possible D gene (5 bases). The CDR3 is 13 amino acids. Trimming removed 1 base from V and 7 bases from J, with 10 bases in between. The CDR3 here is CASSLVPGGEAFF. DNA of the CDR3: TGTGCCAGCAGTTTAGTCCCCGGGGGTGAAGCTTTCTTT.

V and J are TRBV10-3 and TRBJ2-7, with 10 bases lining up with TRBD1. The germline V gene encodes CDR1 ENHRY and CDR2 SYGVKD. V shed 10 bases, J shed 4 bases, and the junction held 7 bases outside the gene matches. The CDR3 loop spans 13 amino acids. In DNA, the CDR3 is TGTGCCACCGGACGACAGGGGGCTTACGAGCAGTACTTC. Translating it yields CATGRQGAYEQYF.

This clonotype turned up a few times. J is TRBJ2-5 and V is TRBV20-1; 8 bases map to TRBD2. V trimming: 3 bases; J trimming: 2 bases; junction bases outside the gene matches: 5. Germline CDR1 DFQATT, CDR2 SNEGSKA (reference sequence). The CDR3 extends over 14 amino acids. CDR3 sequence reads: CSASGGGLQETQYF. In DNA form, the CDR3 reads TGCAGTGCTAGTGGCGGGGGGCTTCAAGAGACCCAGTACTTC.

V usage is TRBV4-3 and J usage is TRBJ1-2; perhaps TRBD1 as D (6 bases). The CDR3 has 16 amino acids. Per the germline V gene, CDR1 is LGHNA and CDR2 is YSLEER. V gave up 4 bases and J gave up 3 bases, with 18 bases separating them. The CDR3 region has the DNA TGCGCCAGCAGCCCCGACAGTGGGGGGACACACTATGGCTACACCTTC. Translated: CASSPDSGGTHYGYTF.

The chain joins TRBV4-2 to TRBJ2-1, with TRBD2 matching 12 bases. From germline, CDR1 is LGHNA and CDR2 YNFKEQ. The CDR3 loop spans 18 amino acids. Losses at the gene ends were 0 bases for V and 9 bases for J; bases not matched to a gene: 12. The CDR3 loop reads CASSQEGRGTSGGIEQFF. CDR3 sequence (DNA): TGTGCCAGCAGCCAAGAAGGGCGAGGCACTAGCGGGGGGATTGAGCAGTTCTTC.

This clonotype appeared a few times. The rearrangement joins TRBV7-2 to TRBJ2-5; D might be TRBD2 (5 bases). CDR3 size: 14 residues. Germline lookup yields CDR1 SGHTA and CDR2 FQGNSA. V was cut by 8 bases and J by 5 bases, with 18 bases left in between. CDR3 nucleotide sequence: TGTGCCAGCGCCACCCGGGCTAGCCTGGAGACCCAGTACTTC. It codes for CASATRASLETQYF.

This clonotype has only one observation. J is TRBJ1-2 and V is TRBV7-2; TRBD1 might be the D (6 bases). The CDR3 contains 14 residues. Germline V gene data show CDR1 as SGHTA and CDR2 as FQGNSA. Trimming took 5 bases from V and 6 from J, leaving 16 bases between them. Here the CDR3 reads CASSAPQGRNGYTF. CDR3 bases: TGTGCCAGCAGCGCCCCGCAGGGGCGAAATGGCTACACCTTC.

This clonotype has more than one count but fewer than ten. The chain recombines TRBV20-1 with TRBJ2-1, with 10 bases lining up with TRBD1. There are 17 residues in the CDR3. Germline-derived CDR1 and CDR2 are DFQATT and SNEGSKA (reference sequence). The ends lost 3 bases at V and 3 bases at J; junction bases unmatched: 11. CDR3 DNA: TGCAGTGCTAGTGGGTTGGCCAGGACAGGGGGCTACAATGAGCAGTTCTTC. Protein sequence: CSASGLARTGGYNEQFF.

The chain has TRBV30 and TRBJ1-2; the D is unclear. This CDR3 spans 13 amino acids. Germline CDR1 is GTSNPN and CDR2 is SVGIG (reference sequence). V lost 0 bases and J lost 2, with 7 bases in between. This CDR3 is CAWSVSGNYGYTF. The DNA of the CDR3 is TGTGCCTGGAGTGTTTCCGGGAACTATGGCTACACCTTC. The full variable domain, its missing parts supplied by reference TRBV30 and TRBJ1-2, is SQTIHQWPATLVQPVGSPLSLECTVEGTSNPNLYWYRQAAGRGLQLLFYSVGIGQISSEVPQNLSASRPQDRQFILSSKKLLLSDSGFYLCAWSVSGNYGYTFGSGTRLTVV.

This clonotype was observed a handful of times. The CDR3 loop reads CAIQKGPENTEAFF. The CDR3, as DNA: TGTGCCATCCAGAAGGGCCCGGAGAACACTGAAGCTTTCTTT. V is TRBV24-1 and J is TRBJ1-1; D gene ambiguous. The V gene's germline CDR1 is KGHDR and CDR2 SFDVKD. Deletions cut 11 bases from V and 1 base from J, with 16 bases between. This CDR3 comprises 14 residues.

In its sample, this clonotype was seen a few times. This chain links TRBV3-1 with TRBJ2-5; a weak D match, TRBD2 (6 bases). The tail of the sequence fits TRBJ2-7 better, so the J call may be wrong. Per the germline V gene, CDR1 is LGHDT and CDR2 is YNNKEL (reference sequence). The CDR3 is 15 residues long. CDR3 region: CASSPIRDSPGEQYF. In DNA, the CDR3 is TGTGCCAGCAGCCCAATCCGGGACTCTCCTGGCGAGCAGTACTTC.

This clonotype was found a few times. V gene TRBV12-3 or TRBV12-4 combines with J gene TRBJ1-5; tentatively, D is TRBD1 (6 bases). Deletions cut 6 bases from V and 5 bases from J, with 17 bases between. The CDR3 is 15 amino acids. The CDR3 loop reads CASSSGGGRDQPQHF. In DNA form, the CDR3 reads TGTGCCAGCAGCTCCGGGGGCGGCAGGGATCAGCCCCAGCATTTT.

This chain uses TRBV19 with TRBJ1-5, with TRBD1 matching over 8 bases. Per the germline V gene, CDR1 is LNHDA and CDR2 is SQIVND (reference sequence). V lost 1 base to trimming and J lost 7 bases; unmatched junction nucleotides: 9. This CDR3 is built from 16 residues. The CDR3: CASSIGGGQGSQPQHF. CDR3 in DNA: TGTGCCAGTAGTATAGGGGGTGGACAGGGTAGCCAGCCCCAGCATTTT.

The chain joins TRBV4-3 to TRBJ2-7, with D possibly matching TRBD2 (6 bases). With 0 bases removed from V and 7 bases from J, the gap between germline ends came to 10 bases. The CDR3 runs to 13 residues. Per the germline V gene, CDR1 is LGHNA and CDR2 is YSLEER. In DNA form, the CDR3 reads TGCGCCAGCAGCCAAGATGGAGGGAAAGAGCAGTACTTC. Translation: CASSQDGGKEQYF.

The V gene is TRBV20-1, the J gene TRBJ1-1, with a weak D call TRBD1 (5 bases). Germline V lookup: CDR1 DFQATT, CDR2 SNEGSKA (reference sequence). V shed 5 bases and J shed 3 bases, with 16 bases lying between them. The CDR3 covers 14 residues. The CDR3: CSAPVGGYDTEAFF. CDR3 nucleotide sequence: TGCAGTGCTCCGGTGGGGGGGTACGACACTGAAGCTTTCTTT.

The chain combines TRBV4-1 with TRBJ2-2, with D maybe TRBD1 (5 bases). With 1 base removed from V and 0 bases from J, the gap between germline ends came to 6 bases. This CDR3 has 15 amino acids. Germline CDR1 is MGHRA and CDR2 is YSYEKL. The CDR3 DNA follows: TGCGCCAGCAGCCAAGGACAGCCGAACACCGGGGAGCTGTTTTTT. Translating gives CASSQGQPNTGELFF.

V usage is TRBV5-1 and J usage is TRBJ2-5; 10 nucleotides match TRBD2. Germline CDR1 is SGHRS and CDR2 is YFSETQ. The CDR3 runs 17 residues. After removal of 0 bases from V and 4 bases from J, the junction contained 9 bases not matched to a gene. The CDR3 DNA follows: TGCGCCAGCAGCTTGGCGAGCGGGGGGGCATCCCTAGAGACCCAGTACTTC. As protein: CASSLASGGASLETQYF.

The chain links TRBV6-6 to TRBJ2-3, with D possibly matching TRBD2 (5 bases). CDR1 is MNHNY and CDR2 is SVGAGI in the germline V gene (reference sequence). CDR3 length: 14 amino acids. V was clipped by 7 bases and J by 1 base, with 12 bases between them. CDR3 residues: CASTPVRGTDTQYF. In DNA, the CDR3 is TGTGCCAGCACCCCAGTGAGGGGCACAGATACGCAGTATTTT.